This T cell receptor beta chain was sequenced during a study of OX40 agonist ivuxolimab in advanced cancers. Across the study: Ivuxolimab, which is an agonistic anti-OX40 (CD134) antibody, was administered to the patients.

On cycle 4 day 1 and cycle 7 day 1, as well as at baseline, blood was sampled. This CDR3 has 13 amino acids. The repertoire was sequenced with immunoSEQ multiplex PCR; TCRdb's copy has only in-frame clones and lacks some. The sample has some 98,000 clones, about nine tenths seen once; the top ten hold about 0.29%. Study-wide findings and caveats: Expanded clones were, on average, more numerous among CD8+ T cells than CD4+. At 0.1 to 3.0 mg/kg, CD4+ and CD8+ blood T cells expanded clonally by week 6.

This clone was observed a few times. Its antigen is unknown. The sample consisted of CD4+ or CD8+ T cells sorted from blood, taken in a trial of the OX40 agonist ivuxolimab. The source of this sequence is an adult with an advanced solid tumor such as melanoma, head and neck, liver or kidney cancer. The V call is TRBV21-1, the J call TRBJ1-2. TRBV21-1 constitutes a pseudogene. Here the CDR3 DNA reads TGTGCCAGCAGCAAGACAGGAGCGGGCGGCTACACCTTC. It encodes CASSKTGAGGYTF.